The clone carrying this T cell receptor (beta chain) occurred many times. Antigen unknown. The beta constant-region primer was an equimolar mix of two oligonucleotides covering TRBC1 and TRBC2. Four rounds of PCR amplified the ligated cDNA using nested alpha and beta constant-region primers plus SP2. Via MiXCR, TCRdb re-called the UMI-ligation and nested PCR reads, giving one row per CDR3 protein. The table lists a few thousand distinct CDR3 sequences, roughly 5.6% of them singletons. This sample was taken from a study of naive and memory T cell subsets. Whole-study findings and limits: From naive to CM, EM and EMRA, diversity decreased and Gini increased. Over 85% of naive TCR sequences appeared only once, unlike memory subsets. Naive and memory repertoire findings lacked a ground truth for validation. TCR abundance followed a power law differing between naive and memory subsets.

This TCR was sampled from a human donor in good health. The sequenced material came from CD4+ TEMRA cells from blood. This sample's subset: effector memory re-expressing CD45RA, CD45RA+ CD27-.

The CDR3 is CASSSNQLGSETQYF. The CDR3 nucleotides are TGTGCCAGCAGCTCAAACCAACTAGGGTCCGAGACCCAGTACTTC. The chain recombines TRBV7-2 with TRBJ2-5; tentative D call: TRBD2 (5 bases). The CDR3 covers 15 residues. Germline V gives CDR1 SGHTA, CDR2 FQGNSA. V lost 4 bases and J 5 bases, leaving 17 bases between the germline ends.